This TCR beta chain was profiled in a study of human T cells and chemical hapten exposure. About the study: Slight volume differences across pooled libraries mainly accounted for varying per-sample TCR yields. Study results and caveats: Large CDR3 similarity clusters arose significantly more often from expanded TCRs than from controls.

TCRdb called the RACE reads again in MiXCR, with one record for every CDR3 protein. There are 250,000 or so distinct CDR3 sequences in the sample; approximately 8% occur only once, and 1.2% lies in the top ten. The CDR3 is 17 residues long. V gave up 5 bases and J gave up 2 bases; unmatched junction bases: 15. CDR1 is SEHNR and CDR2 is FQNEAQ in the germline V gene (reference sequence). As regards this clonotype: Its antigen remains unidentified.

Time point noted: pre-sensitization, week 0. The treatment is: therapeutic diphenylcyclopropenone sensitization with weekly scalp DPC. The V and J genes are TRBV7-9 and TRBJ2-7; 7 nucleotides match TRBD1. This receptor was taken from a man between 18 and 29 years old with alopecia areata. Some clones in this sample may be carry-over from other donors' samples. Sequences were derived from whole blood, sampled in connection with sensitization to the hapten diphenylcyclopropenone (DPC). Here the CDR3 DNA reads TGTGCCAGCAGCGTAGGGACAGTAGGCGCCCTAACCTACGAGCAGTACTTC. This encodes CASSVGTVGALTYEQYF.